Listed below are T cell receptor beta chains from one sample, sequenced in a study of blood T cell repertoires in COVID-19. Profiled with immunoSEQ multiplex PCR; TCRdb holds only in-frame clones, not every one. The sample records about 180,000 clones, 70% to 90% being singletons. Sequencing used peripheral blood. These receptors all stem from a man aged 60-69 years with acute or convalescent COVID-19. The CDR3 runs from the conserved cysteine through the conserved F or W. A D gene is named only where the DNA matches it firmly. Size is omitted from some rows. Given values are once, few, many or a class for expanded clones.

>once|TRBD2|TRBJ2-7|20|TRBV7-8
TGTGCCAGCAGCTTAGCGCCTCTGGGACTAGCGGGAGGGCCGTCCTACGAGCAGTACTTC
CASSLAPLGLAGGPSYEQYF
>few|.|TRBJ2-7|14|TRBV6-6
TGTGCCAGCAGGGGGGGAGTGGGATCCTACGAGCAGTACTTC
CASRGGVGSYEQYF
>.|.|TRBJ1-1|14|TRBV7-6
TGTGCCAGCAGCTTGGACTCCCGTAACACTGAAGCTTTCTTT
CASSLDSRNTEAFF
>.|.|TRBJ1-4|12|TRBV5-8
TGTGCCAGCAGCTCTATAAACGAAAAACTGTTTTTT
CASSSINEKLFF
>once|.|TRBJ1-3|15|TRBV2
TGTGCCAGCACCCCAGAGGGAAGCTCTGGAAACACCATATATTTT
CASTPEGSSGNTIYF
>.|.|TRBJ2-2|15|TRBV28
TGTGCCAGCAGTTTCCCCGGGGTGGATACCGGGGAGCTGTTTTTT
CASSFPGVDTGELFF
>.|.|TRBJ1-6|17|TRBV27
TGTGCCAGCAGTCACAAACCCAGGGGTTCTGGTAATTCACCCCTCCACTTT
CASSHKPRGSGNSPLHF
>.|.|TRBJ2-2|16|TRBV5-1
TGCGCCAGCAGCCCGGGGGGGACAGCGAACACCGGGGAGCTGTTTTTT
CASSPGGTANTGELFF
>.|TRBD2|TRBJ2-3|14|TRBV28
TGTGCCAGCAGCATCGGGGAGGGGACAGATACGCAGTATTTT
CASSIGEGTDTQYF
>.|.|TRBJ1-5|12|TRBV19
TGTGCCAGTAACCTGGAGAATCAGCCCCAGCATTTT
CASNLENQPQHF
>.|TRBD1|TRBJ2-7|13|TRBV2
TGTGCCATCGCCCGGACAGGGGAATACGAGCAGTACTTC
CAIARTGEYEQYF
>once|TRBD2|TRBJ2-4|16|TRBV5-5
TGTGCCAGCAGCTCAGGACTAGCGGGAGCCAAAAACATTCAGTACTTC
CASSSGLAGAKNIQYF
>.|TRBD1|TRBJ1-1|11|TRBV20-1
TGCAGTGCTAGAGCGACAGGGGAAGCTTTCTTT
CSARATGEAFF
>.|TRBD1|TRBJ2-7|13|TRBV2
TGTGCCAGCAGTGGACAGGGCATTTACGAGCAGTACTTC
CASSGQGIYEQYF
>.|.|TRBJ1-6|15|TRBV28
TGTGCCAGCAGTTCTCTGACAGACTATAATTCACCCCTCCACTTT
CASSSLTDYNSPLHF
>.|.|TRBJ2-7|15|TRBV7-2
TGTGCCAGCAGCACTCGGGCGGGCCCTACCTACGAGCAGTACTTC
CASSTRAGPTYEQYF
>.|.|TRBJ2-2|13|TRBV25-1
TGTGCCAGCCTTCTAAGAGGAACCGGGGAGCTGTTTTTT
CASLLRGTGELFF
>.|TRBD1|TRBJ2-1|12|TRBV7-2
TGTGCCAGCAGCCCGTCGGGACAGGGGTTTCTCTTC
CASSPSGQGFLF
>.|TRBD1|TRBJ1-1|13|TRBV28
TGTGCCAGCAGTCAACAGGGGTTAGCTGAAGCTTTCTTT
CASSQQGLAEAFF
>.|TRBD2|TRBJ2-7|15|TRBV5-5
TGTGCCAGCAGCTTGGACCTAGCGGGAGGGTACGAGCAGTACTTC
CASSLDLAGGYEQYF
>.|.|TRBJ2-1|13|TRBV9
TGTGCCAGCAGCGGAACAGGGTCCACCCTCCTCTTCTTC
CASSGTGSTLLFF
>.|TRBD2|TRBJ2-1|16|TRBV27
TGTGCCAGCTCCCCGGCGACTAGCGGGAGGGGGAATGAGCAGTTCTTC
CASSPATSGRGNEQFF
>.|.|TRBJ1-1|14|TRBV28
TGTGCCAGCAGTTTGCCAGGGTGGAACACTGAAGCTTTCTTT
CASSLPGWNTEAFF
>.|TRBD2|TRBJ2-3|16|TRBV3-1/TRBV3-2
TGTGCCAGCAGCCCACCCGGAGCGGGATACACAGATACGCAGTATTTT
CASSPPGAGYTDTQYF
>.|TRBD2|TRBJ2-7|14|TRBV7-2
TGTGCCAGCAGCCACCTTCTAGCGGGAGGCGAGCAGTACTTC
CASSHLLAGGEQYF
>.|TRBD2|TRBJ2-7|15|TRBV7-8
TGTGCCAGCAGCTTAGAAGCGGGAGGGACTTACGAGCAGTACTTC
CASSLEAGGTYEQYF
>few|TRBD1|TRBJ2-1|13|TRBV27
TGTGCCAGCACTACCGACAGGGTCAATGAGCAGTTCTTC
CASTTDRVNEQFF
>once|TRBD2|TRBJ2-3|20|TRBV27
TGTGCCAGCAGTTTACACCGCAAATGGACTAGCGGGGAAAGCACAGATACGCAGTATTTT
CASSLHRKWTSGESTDTQYF
>.|.|TRBJ2-7|13|TRBV3-1/TRBV3-2
TGTGCCAGCAGCCGCCTAGGGGACTACGAGCAGTACTTC
CASSRLGDYEQYF
>.|.|TRBJ2-2|16|TRBV27
TGTGCCAGCAACTTTAGAAGGGGTATGGACACCGGGGAGCTGTTTTTT
CASNFRRGMDTGELFF
>.|TRBD2|TRBJ2-7|14|TRBV5-1
TGCGCCAGCAGCTTGGGACTAGCGTATGACGAGCAGTACTTC
CASSLGLAYDEQYF
>.|.|TRBJ2-6|17|TRBV3-1/TRBV3-2
TGTGCCAGCAGCCGCGGGACAGCAGGCTCTGGGGCCAACGTCCTGACTTTC
CASSRGTAGSGANVLTF
>.|TRBD1|TRBJ2-1|15|TRBV7-9
TGTGCCAGCATCCCCCCGGGACAGGGGGCAAATGAGCAGTTCTTC
CASIPPGQGANEQFF
>.|.|TRBJ1-2|13|TRBV6-4
TGTGCCAGCAGTCAGGAGGACTACTATGGCTACACCTTC
CASSQEDYYGYTF
>.|.|TRBJ1-2|11|TRBV28
TGTGCCAGCAGTTTCGATAGTGGCTACACCTTC
CASSFDSGYTF
>.|.|TRBJ1-5|14|TRBV7-2
TGTGCCAGCAGCTTAGTGGGGGGTAGACAGCCCCAGCATTTT
CASSLVGGRQPQHF
>.|.|TRBJ1-2|14|TRBV2
TGTGCCAGCAGTGATCACGCCGGTAACTATGGCTACACCTTC
CASSDHAGNYGYTF
>.|.|TRBJ1-1|13|TRBV10-3
TGTGCCAGTAAGGGACAATCTGACACTGAAGCTTTCTTT
CASKGQSDTEAFF
>few|.|TRBJ2-7|11|TRBV7-2
TGTGCCAGCAGCTCGAGGTACGAGCAGTACTTC
CASSSRYEQYF
>.|.|TRBJ1-1|13|TRBV25-1
TGTGCCAGCAGGGGGCAATTGGGCACTGAAGCTTTCTTT
CASRGQLGTEAFF
>.|TRBD1|TRBJ2-7|16|TRBV7-2
TGTGCCAGCAGCTTCCCTCCTGGGACAGGGGTCTACGAGCAGTACTTC
CASSFPPGTGVYEQYF
>.|.|TRBJ2-4|13|TRBV2
TGTGCCAGCCGAGGGCTAGCCAAAAACATTCAGTACTTC
CASRGLAKNIQYF
>.|.|TRBJ2-3|14|TRBV5-1
TGCGCCAGCTGGCGGGACCCTAGCACAGATACGCAGTATTTT
CASWRDPSTDTQYF
>.|.|TRBJ2-5|13|TRBV12-3/TRBV12-4
TGTGCCAGCAGTTACAGGGTTGGGGAGACCCAGTACTTC
CASSYRVGETQYF
>.|.|TRBJ1-1|16|TRBV4-2
TGTGCCAGCAGCCAGGATTTGGTCAGGGAGAACACTGAAGCTTTCTTT
CASSQDLVRENTEAFF
>.|.|TRBJ2-1|17|TRBV19
TGTGCCAGTACCATAGGGGGGGCTGGACTCCTCAGGAAAGAGCAGTTCTTC
CASTIGGAGLLRKEQFF
>.|TRBD2|TRBJ2-7|13|TRBV9
TGTGCCAGCAGCGTAGGGTCGGGGGGCGAGCAGTACTTC
CASSVGSGGEQYF
>few|.|TRBJ2-3|15|TRBV2
TGTGCCAGCAGTCCGACAGGATCGGGGACAGATACGCAGTATTTT
CASSPTGSGTDTQYF
>.|.|TRBJ1-1|14|TRBV5-8
TGTGCCAGCAGCTTGGACGGGAGGCGCACTGAAGCTTTCTTT
CASSLDGRRTEAFF
>.|.|TRBJ2-4|16|TRBV5-6
TGTGCCAGCAGCTTGGGGAGGAGGAGTACCAAAAACATTCAGTACTTC
CASSLGRRSTKNIQYF
>.|TRBD2|TRBJ2-7|14|TRBV28
TGTGCCAGCAGACCCGCGGGAGCGTTTGACGAGCAGTACTTC
CASRPAGAFDEQYF
>.|TRBD2|TRBJ2-1|17|TRBV5-1
TGCGCCAGCAGCTTGGGGGCGGGAGGCCTCTCCTACAATGAGCAGTTCTTC
CASSLGAGGLSYNEQFF